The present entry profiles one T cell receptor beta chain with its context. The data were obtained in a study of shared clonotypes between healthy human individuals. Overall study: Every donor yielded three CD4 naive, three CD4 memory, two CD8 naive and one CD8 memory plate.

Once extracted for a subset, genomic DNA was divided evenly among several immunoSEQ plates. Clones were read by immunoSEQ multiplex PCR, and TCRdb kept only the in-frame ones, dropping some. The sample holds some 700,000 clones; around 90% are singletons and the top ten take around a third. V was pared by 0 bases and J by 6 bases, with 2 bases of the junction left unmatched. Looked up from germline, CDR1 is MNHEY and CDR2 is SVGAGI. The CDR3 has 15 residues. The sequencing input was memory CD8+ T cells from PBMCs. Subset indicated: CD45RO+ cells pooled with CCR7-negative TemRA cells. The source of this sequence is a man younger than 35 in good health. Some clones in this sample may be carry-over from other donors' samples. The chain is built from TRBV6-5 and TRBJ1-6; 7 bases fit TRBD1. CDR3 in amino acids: CASSYSAGGNSPLHF. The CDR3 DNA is TGTGCCAGCAGTTACTCCGCAGGGGGTAATTCACCCCTCCACTTT.